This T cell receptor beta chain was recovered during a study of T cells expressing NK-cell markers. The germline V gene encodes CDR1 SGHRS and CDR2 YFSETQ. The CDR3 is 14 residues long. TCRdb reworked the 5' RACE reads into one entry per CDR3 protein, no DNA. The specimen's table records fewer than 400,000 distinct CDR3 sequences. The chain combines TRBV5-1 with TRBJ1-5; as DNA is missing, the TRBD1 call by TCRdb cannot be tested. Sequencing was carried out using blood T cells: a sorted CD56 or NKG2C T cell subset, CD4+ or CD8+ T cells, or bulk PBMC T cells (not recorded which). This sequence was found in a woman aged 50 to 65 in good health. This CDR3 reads CASSISGGPQPQHF.